These 28 T cell receptor beta chains originate from one sample sequenced in a study of blood T cell repertoires in COVID-19. This table comes from immunoSEQ multiplex PCR, and its TCRdb copy is limited to in-frame clones, with some not included. The sample lists roughly 180,000 clones; 79% were seen once. The specimen sequenced was peripheral blood. These receptors came from a woman aged 60 to 75 with COVID-19, enrolled during active disease.

The chain couples TRBV2 to TRBJ2-3; 9 bases line up with TRBD2. The ends lost 5 bases at V and 2 bases at J; junction bases unmatched: 8. CDR3 size: 16 residues. CDR1 is SNHLY, CDR2 FYNNEI, per germline. The CDR3 sequence is CASSRASGADTDTQYF. CDR3 DNA: TGTGCCAGCAGTCGGGCTAGCGGGGCAGACACAGATACGCAGTATTTT.

This chain links TRBV5-1 with TRBJ1-5; tentatively, D is TRBD1 (6 bases). Germline CDR1 reads SGHRS; CDR2 reads YFSETQ. The CDR3 has 15 amino acids. Trimming removed 0 bases from V and 7 bases from J, with 14 bases in between. CDR3 nucleotide sequence: TGCGCCAGCAGCTTGGACGGGGGGCCCGGGCAGCCCCAGCATTTT. Protein sequence: CASSLDGGPGQPQHF.

This chain connects TRBV7-2 to TRBJ1-6; TRBD1 matches 7 bases. In germline, CDR1 is SGHTA, CDR2 FQGNSA. CDR3 length equals 15 residues. The V segment lost 5 bases and the J segment 13 bases; nucleotides outside the gene matches: 14. In DNA, the CDR3 is TGTGCCAGCAGCCATGGGGACAGAAAAGCTTGGCCCCTCCACTTT. Translation gives CASSHGDRKAWPLHF.

V and J are TRBV2 and TRBJ2-3, with 11 bases matching TRBD2. The germline V gene has CDR1 SNHLY and CDR2 FYNNEI. The CDR3 has 15 residues. With 5 bases clipped from V and 2 bases from J, the junction kept 3 bases outside the gene matches. The chain's CDR3 is CASSRLAGPTDTQYF. CDR3 nucleotide sequence: TGTGCCAGCAGTCGACTAGCGGGGCCCACAGATACGCAGTATTTT. Looking up the rest from reference TRBV2 and TRBJ2-3 gives the full variable domain: EPEVTQTPSHQVTQMGQEVILRCVPISNHLYFYWYRQILGQKVEFLVSFYNNEISEKSEIFDDQFSVERPDGSNFTLKIRSTKLEDSAMYFCASSRLAGPTDTQYFGPGTRLTVL.

The V and J genes are TRBV5-1 and TRBJ2-5; 8 bases line up with TRBD2. Germline V gene lookup returns CDR1 SGHRS and CDR2 YFSETQ. The CDR3 has 14 residues. With V trimmed by 5 bases and J by 1 base, 4 bases remained unmatched. CDR3 sequence reads: CASSILAGQETQYF. Here the CDR3 DNA reads TGCGCCAGCAGTATTCTAGCGGGCCAAGAGACCCAGTACTTC.

The V call is TRBV5-4, the J call TRBJ2-3; TRBD2 matches 12 bases. With 9 bases clipped from V and 0 bases from J, the junction kept 8 bases outside the gene matches. The CDR3 contains 16 residues. Per germline, CDR1 SGHNT and CDR2 YYREEE (reference sequence). This chain's CDR3 is CATKLAGGRSTDTQYF. The CDR3 nucleotides are TGTGCCACAAAACTAGCGGGGGGCCGTAGCACAGATACGCAGTATTTT.

V is TRBV9 and J is TRBJ2-3; D remains ambiguous. CDR3 length equals 14 residues. V lost 4 bases and J lost 0, with 9 bases in between. Germline loops: CDR1 SGDLS, CDR2 YYNGEE. Written as DNA, the CDR3 is TGTGCCAGCAGCCCCTACAGAAGCACAGATACGCAGTATTTT. Translation: CASSPYRSTDTQYF.

The chain is built from TRBV12-5 and TRBJ2-7; 9 nucleotides match TRBD2. Per the germline V gene, CDR1 is LGHNT and CDR2 is FRNRAP. CDR3 size: 13 residues. With 3 bases clipped from V and 6 bases from J, the junction kept 3 bases outside the gene matches. DNA for the CDR3: TGTGCTAGTGGTTTAGCGGGAGGCGGCGAGCAGTACTTC. Protein: CASGLAGGGEQYF.

The J gene is TRBJ1-1, the V gene TRBV5-1; no reliable D call. Per the germline V gene, CDR1 is SGHRS and CDR2 is YFSETQ. V lost 4 bases, J lost 3 bases, and 16 bases lay in between. The CDR3 has 15 residues. As DNA, the CDR3 is TGCGCCAGCAGCGTGTACGGGGAACGCGACACTGAAGCTTTCTTT. It translates to CASSVYGERDTEAFF.

V is TRBV7-2 and J is TRBJ2-5, with 8 bases lining up with TRBD2. CDR3 length: 15 amino acids. CDR1 and CDR2 from the germline V gene are SGHTA and FQGNSA. Unmatched junction bases numbered 10, after V lost 5 bases and J lost 5 bases. The CDR3 DNA is TGTGCCAGCAGCCAAGGGACTAGATCCTCGGAGACCCAGTACTTC. It encodes CASSQGTRSSETQYF.

This clone came up once. V gene TRBV3-1 (or the pseudogene TRBV3-2) combines with J gene TRBJ1-1, with D possibly matching TRBD1 (5 bases). The CDR3 has 14 residues. V lost 4 bases to trimming and J lost 0 bases, with 9 bases between them. The V gene's germline CDR1 is LGHDT and CDR2 YNNKEL (reference sequence). CDR3: CASSRGHMNTEAFF. The CDR3 nucleotides read TGTGCCAGCAGCCGCGGACATATGAACACTGAAGCTTTCTTT.

The chain carries TRBV28 and TRBJ2-7; 9 bases agree with TRBD1. Germline assignment: CDR1 MDHEN and CDR2 SYDVKM. J was trimmed by 9 bases and V by 4 bases; bases with no gene match: 13. This CDR3 spans 15 amino acids. The CDR3, as DNA: TGTGCCAGCAGTTCCTGGACAGGGGAAAGGATTGGGCAGTACTTC. Its translation is CASSSWTGERIGQYF.

The chain couples TRBV12-5 to TRBJ1-2; 8 nucleotides line up with TRBD1. The V gene's germline CDR1 is LGHNT and CDR2 FRNRAP. This CDR3 region has 14 residues. J was trimmed by 5 bases and V by 2 bases; bases with no gene match: 4. This chain's CDR3 is CASGLTGGGYGYTF. The CDR3 coding sequence is TGTGCTAGTGGTTTGACAGGGGGAGGGTATGGCTACACCTTC.

The chain employs TRBV10-3 and TRBJ1-1; no firm D call. Germline V gives CDR1 ENHRY, CDR2 SYGVKD. The CDR3 is 11 residues long. V was shortened by 2 bases and J by 7 bases, with 5 bases between the two germline ends. The CDR3 DNA sequence: TGTGCCATCAGTGAGGGAGTTGAAGCTTTCTTT. Its translation is CAISEGVEAFF.

The rearrangement uses TRBV5-1 and TRBJ1-5; D ambiguous. Germline lookup yields CDR1 SGHRS and CDR2 YFSETQ. V was pared by 0 bases and J by 2 bases, with 9 bases between. The CDR3 loop spans 15 amino acids. The DNA for the CDR3 is TGCGCCAGCAGCTTGGAGGCGGGCCGCAATCAGCCCCAGCATTTT. Its translation is CASSLEAGRNQPQHF.

This clone has only one observation. The chain uses TRBV5-4 and TRBJ2-1; 8 bases fit TRBD2. Germline CDR1 SGHNT, CDR2 YYREEE (reference sequence). This CDR3 comprises 13 residues. V shed 6 bases, J shed 9 bases, and the junction held 8 bases outside the gene matches. The CDR3 here is CASKRPGGAEQFF. The CDR3 DNA sequence: TGTGCCAGCAAGAGGCCGGGAGGGGCTGAGCAGTTCTTC.

This sequence joins TRBV28 and TRBJ1-4, with a tentative D call TRBD1 (6 bases). Germline lookup yields CDR1 MDHEN and CDR2 SYDVKM. Trimming shortened V by 7 bases and J by 6 bases, and 21 bases separated the two germline ends. The CDR3 covers 16 residues. The CDR3 here is CASKNYRGGLDEKLFF. For the CDR3, the DNA is TGTGCCAGCAAGAACTATAGGGGGGGTCTGGATGAAAAACTGTTTTTT.

This chain uses TRBV28 with TRBJ1-2; TRBD1 agrees at 9 bases. Germline CDR1 reads MDHEN; CDR2 reads SYDVKM. The CDR3 has 13 residues. The trim removed 6 bases at V and 8 bases at J, leaving 7 bases unmatched. The CDR3 sequence is CASSQQGAGGYTF. DNA of the CDR3: TGTGCCAGCAGCCAACAGGGGGCGGGGGGCTACACCTTC.

A word on this clone: At one end the junction does not follow the germline gene, possibly because of a read error. The V and J genes are TRBV7-7 and TRBJ2-5; 9 bases fit TRBD1. The germline V gene encodes CDR1 SSHAT and CDR2 FNYEAQ (reference sequence). CDR3 length: 14 residues. CDR3 sequence: CASSSDRGQETQYF. Here the CDR3 DNA reads TGTGCTAGCAGCTCGGACAGGGGTCAAGAGACCCAGTACTTC.

The rearrangement uses TRBV5-1 and TRBJ2-3; D possibly corresponds to TRBD2 (6 bases). The V and J ends lost 4 bases and 2 bases respectively, with 14 bases between them. The germline CDR1 and CDR2 sequences are SGHRS and YFSETQ. The CDR3 runs to 15 residues. The CDR3: CASSPTSSLTDTQYF. For the CDR3, the DNA is TGCGCCAGCAGCCCAACTAGCAGCCTCACAGATACGCAGTATTTT.

The chain has TRBV7-3 and TRBJ1-6; a weak D match, TRBD1 (5 bases). The V end lost 2 bases, the J end lost 8 bases, and 16 bases lay between the germline ends. This CDR3 has 16 residues. The germline V gene encodes CDR1 SGHTA and CDR2 FQGTGA. The CDR3 bases are TGTGCCAGCAGCTTATACGGACGCCAGGGATATTCACCCCTCCACTTT. It is translated as CASSLYGRQGYSPLHF.

This chain uses TRBV5-4 with TRBJ2-3; D possibly corresponds to TRBD1 (6 bases). The CDR3 runs to 14 residues. V was clipped by 2 bases and J by 0 bases, with 7 bases between them. The germline CDR1 and CDR2 sequences are SGHNT and YYREEE (reference sequence). The CDR3 DNA follows: TGTGCCAGCAGCTTAACAGGGAGCACAGATACGCAGTATTTT. Protein sequence: CASSLTGSTDTQYF.

The chain is built from TRBV19 and TRBJ1-1; 8 bases agree with TRBD1. Germline V lookup: CDR1 LNHDA, CDR2 SQIVND (reference sequence). V was clipped by 2 bases and J by 1 base; unmatched bases: 9. This CDR3 is 17 amino acids long. CDR3 DNA: TGTGCCAGTAGTATAACCCCTGGACAGGGTAAGAACACTGAAGCTTTCTTT. Encoded protein: CASSITPGQGKNTEAFF.

This rearrangement joins TRBV24-1 to TRBJ2-5; D possibly corresponds to TRBD1 (6 bases). The germline V gene encodes CDR1 KGHDR and CDR2 SFDVKD. The ends were cut back, 4 bases at V and 5 bases at J, with 13 bases in the middle. The CDR3 runs 14 residues. Written as DNA, the CDR3 is TGTGCCACCAGTGACCCTACAGGGATGGAGACCCAGTACTTC. Translating gives CATSDPTGMETQYF.

The chain couples TRBV19 to TRBJ1-4; TRBD1 is a possible D gene (6 bases). V was trimmed by 5 bases and J by 8 bases, leaving 15 bases between them. The CDR3 is 14 residues long. Per germline, CDR1 LNHDA and CDR2 SQIVND (reference sequence). The CDR3 here is CASSYREQREKLFF. In DNA form, the CDR3 reads TGTGCCAGTAGTTACAGGGAACAGAGGGAAAAACTGTTTTTT.

In its sample, this clone was seen a few times. The V and J genes are TRBV2 and TRBJ2-3; D may be TRBD1 (6 bases). V was clipped by 3 bases and J by 2 bases, with 12 bases between them. CDR3 length equals 15 residues. Germline V gene lookup returns CDR1 SNHLY and CDR2 FYNNEI. CDR3 nucleotides: TGTGCCAGCAGTGACGGGCAGGGGATCACAGATACGCAGTATTTT. Translation: CASSDGQGITDTQYF.

As to this clone: This may be a read error: a much more frequent sequence differs by one nucleotide. This rearrangement joins TRBV10-3 to TRBJ2-7; 9 bases are a match to TRBD1. The CDR3 loop spans 14 amino acids. Germline CDR1 and CDR2: ENHRY and SYGVKD. In DNA form, the CDR3 reads TGTACCATCCAAGGGGGCGGGACAGGGTACGAGCAGTACTTC. Translating gives CTIQGGGTGYEQYF.

The chain joins TRBV15 to TRBJ2-7, with D tentatively TRBD1 (5 bases). The length of the CDR3 is 14 residues. V shed 0 bases and J shed 2 bases, with 8 bases lying between them. From germline, CDR1 is LNHNV and CDR2 YYDKDF (reference sequence). The CDR3 DNA follows: TGTGCCACCAGCAGAGAGGGGCCGGCCTACGAGCAGTACTTC. Amino acids: CATSREGPAYEQYF.